This TCR beta chain is from a study of blood T cell repertoires in COVID-19. Study processing details: It was from reference gene primer amplification that nucleated cell counts were estimated. TCRdb's table, derived via immunoSEQ multiplex PCR, lists solely in-frame clones and lacks some. The V and J calls and clone size were taken over from that table, and D and trimming were inferred from the DNA. The table lists roughly 180,000 clones, around 88% of them singletons, with approximately 4% in the top ten. Germline trimming cut 6 bases from V and 8 bases from J; bases unmatched to any gene: 7. This CDR3 spans 16 amino acids. The germline gives CDR1 MDHEN, CDR2 SYDVKM.

The origin of this receptor is a woman between 25 and 40 years old with acute or convalescent COVID-19. The genes are TRBV28 and TRBJ2-1, with TRBD2 matching over 16 bases. Material for sequencing was peripheral blood. CDR3 amino acids: CASSFGTSGRGHEQFF. CDR3 bases: TGTGCCAGCAGCTTCGGGACTAGCGGGAGGGGGCATGAGCAGTTCTTC.